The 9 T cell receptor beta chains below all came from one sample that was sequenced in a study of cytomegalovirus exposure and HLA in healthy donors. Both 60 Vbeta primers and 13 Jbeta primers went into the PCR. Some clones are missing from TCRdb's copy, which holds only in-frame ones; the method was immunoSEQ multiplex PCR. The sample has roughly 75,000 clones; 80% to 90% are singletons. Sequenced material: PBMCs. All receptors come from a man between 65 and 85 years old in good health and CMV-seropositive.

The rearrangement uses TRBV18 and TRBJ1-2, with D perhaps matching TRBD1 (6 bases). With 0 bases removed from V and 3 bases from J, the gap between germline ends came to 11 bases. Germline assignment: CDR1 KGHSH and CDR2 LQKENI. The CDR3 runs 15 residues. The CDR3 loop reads CASSPPGRGDYGYTF. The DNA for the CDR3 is TGTGCCAGCTCACCACCGGGCAGGGGAGACTATGGCTACACCTTC.

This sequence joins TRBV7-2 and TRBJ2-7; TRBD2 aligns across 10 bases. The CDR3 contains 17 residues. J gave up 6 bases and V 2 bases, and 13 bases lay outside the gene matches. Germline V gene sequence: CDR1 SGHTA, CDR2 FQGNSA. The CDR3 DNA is TGTGCCAGCAGCTTACCCCGGAGGGAGCGGGGGGGACGCGAGCAGTACTTC. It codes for CASSLPRRERGGREQYF.

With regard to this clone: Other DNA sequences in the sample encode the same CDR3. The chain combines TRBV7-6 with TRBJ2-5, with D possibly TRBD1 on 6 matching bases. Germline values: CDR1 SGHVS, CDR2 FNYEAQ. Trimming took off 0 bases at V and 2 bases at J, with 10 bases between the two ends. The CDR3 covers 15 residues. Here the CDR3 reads CASSLAQGRQETQYF. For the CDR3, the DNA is TGTGCCAGCAGCTTAGCGCAGGGGCGGCAAGAGACCCAGTACTTC.

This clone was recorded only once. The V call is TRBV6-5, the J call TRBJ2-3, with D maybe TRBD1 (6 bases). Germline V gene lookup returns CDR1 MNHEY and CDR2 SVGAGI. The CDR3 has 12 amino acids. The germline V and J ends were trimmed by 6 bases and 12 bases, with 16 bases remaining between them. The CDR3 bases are TGTGCCAGCAGCTCCCCGAAGGGGACACAGTATTTT. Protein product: CASSSPKGTQYF.

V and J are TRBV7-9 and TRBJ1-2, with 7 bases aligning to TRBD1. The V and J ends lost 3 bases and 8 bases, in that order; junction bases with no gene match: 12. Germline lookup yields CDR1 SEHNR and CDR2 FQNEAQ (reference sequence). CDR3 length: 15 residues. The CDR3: CASSFTGTAGSGYTF. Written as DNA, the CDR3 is TGTGCCAGCAGCTTCACCGGGACAGCAGGAAGCGGCTACACCTTC.

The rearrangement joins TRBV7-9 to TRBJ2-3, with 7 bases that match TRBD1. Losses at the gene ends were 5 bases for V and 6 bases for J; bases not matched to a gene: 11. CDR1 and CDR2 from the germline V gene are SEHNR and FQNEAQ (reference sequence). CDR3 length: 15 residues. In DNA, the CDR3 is TGTGCCAGCAGCATCACAGGGGCCCAGGCGGATACGCAGTATTTT. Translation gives CASSITGAQADTQYF.

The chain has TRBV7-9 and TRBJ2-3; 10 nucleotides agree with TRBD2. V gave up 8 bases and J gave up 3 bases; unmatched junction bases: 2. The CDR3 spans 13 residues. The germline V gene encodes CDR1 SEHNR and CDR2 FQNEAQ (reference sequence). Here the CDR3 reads CASSAGGTDTQYF. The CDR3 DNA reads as TGTGCCAGCTCAGCGGGGGGGACAGATACGCAGTATTTT.

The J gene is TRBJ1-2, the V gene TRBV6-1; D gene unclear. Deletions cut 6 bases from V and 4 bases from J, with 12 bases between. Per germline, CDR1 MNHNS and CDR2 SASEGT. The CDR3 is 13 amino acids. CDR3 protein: CASSASRGYGYTF. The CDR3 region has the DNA TGTGCCAGCAGCGCCTCCCGGGGCTATGGCTACACCTTC.

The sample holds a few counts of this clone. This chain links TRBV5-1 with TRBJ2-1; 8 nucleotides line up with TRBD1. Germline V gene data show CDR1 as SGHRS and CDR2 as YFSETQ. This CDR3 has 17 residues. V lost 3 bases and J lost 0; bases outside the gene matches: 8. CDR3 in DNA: TGCGCCAGCAGCTCCGGACAGGGTGACAGCTCCTACAATGAGCAGTTCTTC. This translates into CASSSGQGDSSYNEQFF. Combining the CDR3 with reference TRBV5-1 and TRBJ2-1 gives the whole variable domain KAGVTQTPRYLIKTRGQQVTLSCSPISGHRSVSWYQQTPGQGLQFLFEYFSETQRNKGNFPGRFSGRQFSNSRSEMNVSTLELGDSALYLCASSSGQGDSSYNEQFFGPGTRLTVL.